The sequence of this TCR beta chain was determined in a study of T cells after posttransplantation cyclophosphamide. Sequenced by immunoSEQ multiplex PCR; TCRdb stores in-frame clones only, minus some. In total the sample includes 30,000 to 35,000 clones, none of them seen once. Findings and caveats of the study: TRB overlap between skin or GI tissue T cells and blood was limited.

This clone was recorded at least ten times. The antigen is not known. What was sequenced was PBMCs. The source is a woman in her 30s in good health and a related stem cell transplant donor.

CDR3 protein: CASSVLAGTGELFF. Here the CDR3 DNA reads TGTGCCAGCAGTGTATTAGCGGGGACCGGGGAGCTGTTTTTT. The chain employs TRBV2 and TRBJ2-2, with 8 nucleotides matching TRBD2. Germline CDR1 and CDR2: SNHLY and FYNNEI. With V trimmed by 4 bases and J by 5 bases, 3 bases remained unmatched. The CDR3 runs 14 residues.